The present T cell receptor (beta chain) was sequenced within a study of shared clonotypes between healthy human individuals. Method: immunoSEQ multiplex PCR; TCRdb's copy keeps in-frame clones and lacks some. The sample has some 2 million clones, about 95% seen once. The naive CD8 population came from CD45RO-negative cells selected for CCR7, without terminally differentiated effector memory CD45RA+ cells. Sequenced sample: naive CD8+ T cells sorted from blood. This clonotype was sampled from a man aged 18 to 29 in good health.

CDR3: CASSSYGANTEAFF. The CDR3 nucleotides are TGTGCCAGCAGCAGTTACGGGGCTAACACTGAAGCTTTCTTT. This chain connects TRBV11-2 to TRBJ1-1, with D perhaps matching TRBD1 (5 bases). CDR1 SGHAT and CDR2 FQNNGV come from the germline V gene. This CDR3 is 14 amino acids long. Trimming stripped 5 bases from V and 2 bases from J, with 12 bases between.